This T cell receptor beta chain was profiled in a study of T cell responses to AZD1222 COVID-19 vaccine. Overall study findings and caveats: The study found vaccine-associated CD4 TCRs spanning spike, dominant at 160-218 and 743-854. Close to half of all spike-specific TCRs reportedly target regions of the variants that are unmutated. White British ancestry dominated among donors, who included more females, and clonal diversity was possibly underestimated.

Notes on this clone: What it binds is unknown.

The CDR3 sequence is 13 residues long. The germline V and J ends were trimmed by 2 bases and 6 bases, with 8 bases remaining between them. The germline gives CDR1 MGHRA, CDR2 YSYEKL. Profiled with immunoSEQ multiplex PCR; TCRdb holds only in-frame clones, not every one. The sample has 65,000 to 70,000 clones, roughly 90% seen once; the top ten hold roughly 7.3%. The starting material was peripheral blood, obtained on day 0 of AZD1222 vaccination. This TCR was recovered from an adult in good health. The genes are TRBV4-1 and TRBJ2-1, with D uncertain. CDR3 sequence reads: CASSQLIGNEQFF. CDR3 nucleotide sequence: TGCGCCAGCAGCCAATTAATCGGCAATGAGCAGTTCTTC.